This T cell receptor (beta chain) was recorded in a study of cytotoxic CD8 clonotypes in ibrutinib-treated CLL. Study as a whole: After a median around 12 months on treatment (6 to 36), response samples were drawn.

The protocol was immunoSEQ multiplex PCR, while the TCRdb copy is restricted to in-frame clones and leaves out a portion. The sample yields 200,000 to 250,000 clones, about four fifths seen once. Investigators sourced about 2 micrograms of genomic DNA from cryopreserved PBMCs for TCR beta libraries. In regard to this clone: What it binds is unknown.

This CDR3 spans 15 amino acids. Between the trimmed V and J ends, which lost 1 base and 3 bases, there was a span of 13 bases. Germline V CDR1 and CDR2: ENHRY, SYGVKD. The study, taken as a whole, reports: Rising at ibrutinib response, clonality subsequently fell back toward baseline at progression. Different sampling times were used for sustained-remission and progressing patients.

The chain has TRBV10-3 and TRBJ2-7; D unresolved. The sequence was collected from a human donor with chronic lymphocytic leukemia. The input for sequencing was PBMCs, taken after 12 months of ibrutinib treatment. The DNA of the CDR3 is TGTGCCATCAGTGAGTTGGGTTTAACCGGCTACGAGCAGTACTTC. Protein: CAISELGLTGYEQYF.